The 21 T cell receptor beta chains given below trace back to one sample, sequenced in a study of blood T cell repertoires in COVID-19. Assay: immunoSEQ multiplex PCR; the TCRdb copy retains only in-frame clones and omits some. Among about 200,000 clones listed, about 90% were seen once. Sequencing was done on a sample of PBMCs or T cells enriched from blood (not recorded which). Source of these receptors: a woman aged 25 to 39 with acute COVID-19.

The chain has TRBV19 and TRBJ1-1; TRBD1 agrees at 8 bases. Germline CDR1 LNHDA, CDR2 SQIVND (reference sequence). V lost 0 bases and J lost 6; bases outside the gene matches: 6. The CDR3 runs to 15 residues. CDR3 sequence (DNA): TGTGCCAGTAGTATAGATTTGGGGACAGGTCCTGAAGCTTTCTTT. Protein sequence: CASSIDLGTGPEAFF.

The chain links TRBV6-6 to TRBJ1-6; 10 nucleotides match TRBD1. The V segment lost 5 bases and the J segment 1 base; nucleotides outside the gene matches: 11. The CDR3 is made up of 19 amino acids. Germline CDR1 and CDR2: MNHNY and SVGAGI (reference sequence). The CDR3, as DNA: TGTGCCAGCAGTCCAAGTCCAGGACAGGGGGGTTCCTATAATTCACCCCTCCACTTT. The encoded protein is CASSPSPGQGGSYNSPLHF.

The V and J genes are TRBV27 and TRBJ2-2, with 7 nucleotides matching TRBD1. Germline CDR1 MNHEY, CDR2 SMNVEV (reference sequence). V gave up 4 bases and J gave up 5 bases; unmatched junction bases: 7. CDR3 length: 15 residues. The CDR3 region is CASSWAGQVTGELFF. CDR3 DNA sequence: TGTGCCAGCAGTTGGGCCGGACAGGTTACCGGGGAGCTGTTTTTT.

The genes are TRBV4-1 and TRBJ2-7; the match to TRBD1 covers 12 bases. Per germline, CDR1 MGHRA and CDR2 YSYEKL. CDR3 length: 14 amino acids. Losses at the gene ends were 3 bases for V and 7 bases for J; bases not matched to a gene: 4. CDR3 sequence reads: CASSQGQGAREQYF. The CDR3 DNA is TGCGCCAGCAGCCAGGGACAGGGGGCGCGAGAGCAGTACTTC.

The V and J genes are TRBV7-9 and TRBJ2-2; D not resolved. Germline CDR1 is SEHNR and CDR2 is FQNEAQ (reference sequence). This CDR3 has 14 residues. Trimming pared 5 bases from V and 7 bases from J, leaving 14 bases between. CDR3 in DNA: TGTGCCAGCAGCCCCCAGTCGCGAGGCGGGGAGCTGTTTTTT. Protein: CASSPQSRGGELFF. Full variable domain (outside the CDR3, taken from reference TRBV7-9 and TRBJ2-2): DTGVSQNPRHKITKRGQNVTFRCDPISEHNRLYWYRQTLGQGPEFLTYFQNEAQLEKSRLLSDRFSAERPKGSFSTLEIQRTEQGDSAMYLCASSPQSRGGELFFGEGSRLTVL.

The chain carries TRBV7-9 and TRBJ1-2; no firm D call. Trimming shortened V by 2 bases and J by 6 bases, and 10 bases separated the two germline ends. The CDR3 totals 13 residues. From germline, CDR1 is SEHNR and CDR2 FQNEAQ (reference sequence). The CDR3 spells CASSLFSEHGYTF. Written as DNA, the CDR3 is TGTGCCAGCAGCTTATTTAGTGAACATGGCTACACCTTC.

The chain uses TRBV11-2 and TRBJ1-1; D gene unclear. The CDR3 runs to 15 residues. V was shortened by 1 base and J by 5 bases, with 14 bases between the two germline ends. CDR1 and CDR2 from the germline V gene are SGHAT and FQNNGV. The CDR3 DNA sequence: TGTGCCAGCAGCTTAGGGGCCACCTCGGGGACTGAAGCTTTCTTT. Encoded protein: CASSLGATSGTEAFF. Looking up the rest from reference TRBV11-2 and TRBJ1-1 gives the full variable domain: EAGVAQSPRYKIIEKRQSVAFWCNPISGHATLYWYQQILGQGPKLLIQFQNNGVVDDSQLPKDRFSAERLKGVDSTLKIQPAKLEDSAVYLCASSLGATSGTEAFFGQGTRLTVV.

The CDR3 DNA reads TGTGCCAGCAGCTCCGGACTACCGGAGACCCAGTACTTC. It yields the protein CASSSGLPETQYF. V is TRBV11-2 and J is TRBJ2-5, with TRBD2 as a possible D gene (6 bases). CDR3 size: 13 residues. The germline V gene encodes CDR1 SGHAT and CDR2 FQNNGV. Trimming stripped 4 bases from V and 5 bases from J, with 11 bases between.

The chain employs TRBV3-1 (or the pseudogene TRBV3-2) and TRBJ1-2; TRBD1 is a possible D gene (5 bases). Trimming pared 6 bases from V and 4 bases from J, leaving 12 bases between. In germline, CDR1 is LGHDT, CDR2 YNNKEL (reference sequence). There are 13 residues in the CDR3. The CDR3 DNA sequence: TGTGCCAGCAGTTTCGGACAAGGCTATGGCTACACCTTC. The encoded protein is CASSFGQGYGYTF.

The chain employs TRBV4-1 and TRBJ1-2, with D possibly being TRBD1 (6 bases). Germline CDR1 MGHRA, CDR2 YSYEKL. With 1 base removed from V and 4 bases from J, the gap between germline ends came to 13 bases. This CDR3 has 15 amino acids. This chain's CDR3 is CASSQGGQAVYGYTF. DNA for the CDR3: TGCGCCAGCAGCCAAGGGGGGCAGGCCGTCTATGGCTACACCTTC.

This rearrangement joins TRBV5-8 to TRBJ2-7, with TRBD1 as a possible D gene (5 bases). Germline V gene lookup returns CDR1 SGHTS and CDR2 YDEGEE. The CDR3 has 13 amino acids. With 1 base removed from V and 2 bases from J, the gap between germline ends came to 7 bases. CDR3 coding DNA: TGTGCCAGCAGCTTGAAGGGGACCTACGAGCAGTACTTC. The encoded protein is CASSLKGTYEQYF.

This chain joins TRBV7-2 and TRBJ2-1; 10 positions agree with TRBD2. Germline CDR1 SGHTA, CDR2 FQGNSA. This CDR3 is built from 15 residues. V trimming: 5 bases; J trimming: 6 bases; junction bases outside the gene matches: 7. DNA for the CDR3: TGTGCCAGCAGCGCCGAGAGCGGGGGGGCCAATGAGCAGTTCTTC. This encodes CASSAESGGANEQFF.

The genes are TRBV7-2 and TRBJ1-3, with 7 bases aligning to TRBD1. The junction had 9 bases not matched to a gene; V was cut back by 1 base and J by 6 bases. Per germline, CDR1 SGHTA and CDR2 FQGNSA. This CDR3 comprises 16 residues. The chain's CDR3 is CASSLGRGRQPNTIYF. DNA for the CDR3: TGTGCCAGCAGCTTAGGAAGGGGGCGACAGCCAAACACCATATATTTT.

The chain links TRBV7-7 to TRBJ2-2; 9 bases line up with TRBD2. Germline trimming cut 4 bases from V and 1 base from J; bases unmatched to any gene: 4. The CDR3 extends over 16 amino acids. The germline V gene encodes CDR1 SSHAT and CDR2 FNYEAQ (reference sequence). The CDR3: CASSSLAGMNTGELFF. CDR3 sequence (DNA): TGTGCCAGCAGCTCGCTAGCGGGGATGAACACCGGGGAGCTGTTTTTT.

The chain carries TRBV7-2 and TRBJ2-7; no definite D call. Trimming removed 4 bases at V and 6 bases at J, with 13 bases between. Germline V gene data show CDR1 as SGHTA and CDR2 as FQGNSA. This CDR3 region has 13 residues. The CDR3 bases are TGTGCCAGCAGCTCACTACCCGGGTTCGAGCAGTACTTC. Amino acid sequence: CASSSLPGFEQYF.

The rearrangement uses TRBV19 and TRBJ1-5; D gene unclear. V lost 1 base and J 7 bases, leaving 8 bases between the germline ends. This CDR3 spans 13 amino acids. CDR1 is LNHDA, CDR2 SQIVND, per germline (reference sequence). The CDR3 DNA reads as TGTGCCAGTAGTATAGGGAGGGTACAGCCCCAGCATTTT. It encodes CASSIGRVQPQHF.

The rearrangement uses TRBV9 and TRBJ2-5; possibly TRBD2 for D (5 bases). CDR3 length: 14 amino acids. Germline V lookup: CDR1 SGDLS, CDR2 YYNGEE. Trimming removed 0 bases at V and 4 bases at J, with 10 bases between. In DNA form, the CDR3 reads TGTGCCAGCAGCGTAGGGGGTAGCGCAGAGACCCAGTACTTC. It specifies CASSVGGSAETQYF.

This chain connects TRBV5-1 to TRBJ1-3; a weak D match, TRBD1 (6 bases). Germline V CDR1 and CDR2: SGHRS, YFSETQ. Trimming cost V 4 bases and J 7 bases, with 12 bases left between them. The CDR3 length is 13 residues. The CDR3 DNA sequence: TGCGCCAGCAGCGATACAGGGAGTAACACCATATATTTT. As protein: CASSDTGSNTIYF.

In DNA form, the CDR3 reads TGTGCCAGCAGCGTAGGTGGAGTGAGCTCCTACGAGCAGTACTTC. As protein: CASSVGGVSSYEQYF. The J gene is TRBJ2-7, the V gene TRBV9; D is ambiguous. Between the trimmed V and J ends, which lost 0 bases and 0 bases, there was a span of 10 bases. The CDR3 loop spans 15 amino acids. Germline V lookup: CDR1 SGDLS, CDR2 YYNGEE.

The rearrangement links TRBV12-3 or TRBV12-4 to TRBJ2-1, with D possibly matching TRBD1 (5 bases). The CDR3 is 13 amino acids. The V end lost 2 bases, the J end lost 7 bases, and 9 bases lay between the germline ends. The CDR3 is CASSLFGANEQFF. DNA for the CDR3: TGTGCCAGCAGTTTATTTGGGGCAAATGAGCAGTTCTTC.

The chain recombines TRBV15 with TRBJ2-2; D is undetermined. This CDR3 has 14 amino acids. The germline CDR1 and CDR2 sequences are LNHNV and YYDKDF (reference sequence). V shed 2 bases and J shed 5 bases, with 9 bases lying between them. CDR3: CATSRLSATGELFF. CDR3 DNA sequence: TGTGCCACCAGCAGACTCAGCGCGACCGGGGAGCTGTTTTTT.